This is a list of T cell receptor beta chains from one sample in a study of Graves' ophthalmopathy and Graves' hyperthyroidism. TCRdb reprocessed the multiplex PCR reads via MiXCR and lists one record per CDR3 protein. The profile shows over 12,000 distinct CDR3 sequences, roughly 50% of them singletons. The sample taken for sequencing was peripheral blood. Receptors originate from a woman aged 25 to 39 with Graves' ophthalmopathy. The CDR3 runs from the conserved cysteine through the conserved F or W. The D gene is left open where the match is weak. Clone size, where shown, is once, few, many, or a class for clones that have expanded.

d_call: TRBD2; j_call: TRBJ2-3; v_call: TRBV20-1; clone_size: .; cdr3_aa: CSAMFGGRNTDTQYF; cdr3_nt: TGCAGTGCTATGTTCGGCGGGAGAAATACAGATACGCAGTATTTT
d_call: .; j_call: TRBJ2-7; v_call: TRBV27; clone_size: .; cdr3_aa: CASSFRENYEQYF; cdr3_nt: TGTGCCAGCAGTTTCCGGGAAAACTACGAGCAGTACTTC
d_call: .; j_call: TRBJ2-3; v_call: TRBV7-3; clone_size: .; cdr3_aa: CASSASTSNTQYF; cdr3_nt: TGTGCCAGCAGCGCCTCGACTAGTAATACGCAGTATTTT
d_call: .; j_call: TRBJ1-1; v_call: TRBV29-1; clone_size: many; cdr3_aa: CSAARGMNTEAFF; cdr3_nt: TGCAGCGCCGCAAGGGGGATGAACACTGAAGCTTTCTTT
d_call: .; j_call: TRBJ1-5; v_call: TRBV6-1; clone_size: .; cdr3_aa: CASSVGASNQPQHF; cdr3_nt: TGTGCCAGCAGTGTAGGAGCCAGCAATCAGCCCCAGCATTTT
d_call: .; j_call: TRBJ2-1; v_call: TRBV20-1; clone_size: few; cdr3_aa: CSADGVFEQFF; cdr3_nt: TGCAGTGCTGACGGTGTGTTTGAGCAGTTCTTC
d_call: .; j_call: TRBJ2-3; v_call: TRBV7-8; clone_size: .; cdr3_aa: CASSSRWGESTDTQYF; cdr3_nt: TGTGCCAGCAGCTCCCGTTGGGGCGAGAGCACAGATACGCAGTATTTT
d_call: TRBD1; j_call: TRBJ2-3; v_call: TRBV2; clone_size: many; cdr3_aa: CASSQGQGMDTQYF; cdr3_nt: TGTGCCAGCAGTCAGGGACAGGGGATGGATACGCAGTATTTT
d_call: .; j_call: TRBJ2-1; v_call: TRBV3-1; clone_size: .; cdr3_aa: CASSQPGRSYNEQFF; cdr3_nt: TGTGCCAGCAGCCAACCGGGAAGATCCTACAATGAGCAGTTCTTC
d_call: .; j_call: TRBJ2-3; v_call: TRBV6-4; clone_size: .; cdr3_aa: CASSTGRDTDTQYF; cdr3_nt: TGTGCCAGCTCAACAGGGCGGGATACAGATACGCAGTATTTT
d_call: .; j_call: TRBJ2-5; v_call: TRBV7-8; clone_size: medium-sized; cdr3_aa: CASSPQGGRGETQYF; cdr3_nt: TGTGCCAGCAGCCCTCAGGGGGGACGGGGGGAGACCCAGTACTTC
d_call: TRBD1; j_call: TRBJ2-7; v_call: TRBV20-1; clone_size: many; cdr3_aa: CSALTGGGYEQYF; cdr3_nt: TGCAGTGCTTTGACAGGGGGAGGGTACGAGCAGTACTTC
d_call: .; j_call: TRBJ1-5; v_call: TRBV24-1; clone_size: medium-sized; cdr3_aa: CATSPGSINQPQHF; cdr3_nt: TGTGCCACCAGTCCCGGGAGCATCAATCAGCCCCAGCATTTT
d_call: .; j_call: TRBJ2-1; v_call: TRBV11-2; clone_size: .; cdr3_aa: CASSLDQGFTYNEQFF; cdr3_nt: TGTGCCAGCAGCTTAGATCAAGGGTTCACCTACAATGAGCAGTTCTTC
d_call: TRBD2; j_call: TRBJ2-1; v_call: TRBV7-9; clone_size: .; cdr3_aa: CASSALAGGVEQFF; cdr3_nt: TGTGCCAGCAGCGCCCTAGCGGGAGGGGTAGAGCAGTTCTTC
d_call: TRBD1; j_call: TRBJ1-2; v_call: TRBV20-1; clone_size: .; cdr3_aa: CSAHTGTGNGYTF; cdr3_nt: TGCAGTGCTCATACCGGGACAGGGAATGGCTACACCTTC
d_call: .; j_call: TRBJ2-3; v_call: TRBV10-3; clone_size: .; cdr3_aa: CAIKGGNTDTQYF; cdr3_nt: TGTGCCATCAAAGGCGGGAACACAGATACGCAGTATTTT
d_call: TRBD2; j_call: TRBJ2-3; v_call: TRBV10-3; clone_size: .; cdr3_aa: CAILTSGSITDTQYF; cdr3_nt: TGTGCCATCTTGACTAGCGGGAGTATCACAGATACGCAGTATTTT
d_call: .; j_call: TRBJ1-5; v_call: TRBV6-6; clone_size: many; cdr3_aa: CASSYIQDGGRQPQHF; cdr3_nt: TGTGCCAGCAGTTACATACAGGACGGTGGAAGGCAGCCCCAGCATTTT